The entry below gives a single T cell receptor (beta chain) sequence along with its context. The antigen is undetermined. The sample belongs to a study of monozygotic twins with inflammatory bowel disease. Study results and caveats: There was no way to distinguish the different T cell subtypes.

UMIs with a 6-nucleotide sample barcode were added by template switching. TCRdb reanalyzed the 5' RACE reads, giving one entry per CDR3 protein sequence and no DNA. The data include 350,000 to 550,000 distinct CDR3 sequences; the top ten clones carry 2% to 3%. Someone took an approximately 2.3 ml blood sample from each of the donors. Unfractionated whole blood yielded total RNA, and T cells were not sorted. The germline V gene has CDR1 KGHSH and CDR2 LQKENI. The CDR3 has 18 amino acids. The receptor was isolated from a human donor with ulcerative colitis or Crohn's disease, or a healthy co-twin of an affected twin (not recorded which). Specimen: blood. This chain joins TRBV18 and TRBJ1-5; TCRdb calls TRBD1, which cannot be checked without DNA. This CDR3 reads CASSLTGATSYSNQPQHF.